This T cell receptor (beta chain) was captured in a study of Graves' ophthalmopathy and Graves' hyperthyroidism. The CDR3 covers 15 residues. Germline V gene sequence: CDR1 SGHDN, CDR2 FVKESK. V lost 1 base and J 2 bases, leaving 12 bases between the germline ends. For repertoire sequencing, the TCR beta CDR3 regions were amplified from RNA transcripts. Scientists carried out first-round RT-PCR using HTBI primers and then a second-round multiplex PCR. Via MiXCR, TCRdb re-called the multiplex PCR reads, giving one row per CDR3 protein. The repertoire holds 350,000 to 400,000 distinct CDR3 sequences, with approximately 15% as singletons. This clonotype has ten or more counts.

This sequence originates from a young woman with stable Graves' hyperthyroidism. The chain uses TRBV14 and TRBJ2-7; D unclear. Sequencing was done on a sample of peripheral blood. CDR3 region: CASSQGKGVTYEQYF. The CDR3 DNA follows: TGTGCCAGCAGCCAAGGGAAGGGTGTTACCTACGAGCAGTACTTC. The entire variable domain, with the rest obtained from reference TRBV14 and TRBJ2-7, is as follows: EAGVTQFPSHSVIEKGQTVTLRCDPISGHDNLYWYRRVMGKEIKFLLHFVKESKQDESGMPNNRFLAERTGGTYSTLKVQPAELEDSGVYFCASSQGKGVTYEQYFGPGTRLTVT.